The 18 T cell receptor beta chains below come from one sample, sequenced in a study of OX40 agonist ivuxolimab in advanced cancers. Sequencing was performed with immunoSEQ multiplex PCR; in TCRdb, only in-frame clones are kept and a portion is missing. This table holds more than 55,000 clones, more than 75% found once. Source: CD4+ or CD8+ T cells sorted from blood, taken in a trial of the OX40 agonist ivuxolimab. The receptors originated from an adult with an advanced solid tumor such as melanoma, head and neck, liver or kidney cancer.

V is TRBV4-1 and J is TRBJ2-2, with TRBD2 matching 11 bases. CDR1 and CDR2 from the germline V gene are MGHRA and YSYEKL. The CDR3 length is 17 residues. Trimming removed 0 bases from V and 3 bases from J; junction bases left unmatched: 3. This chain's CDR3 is CASSQESGLADTGELFF. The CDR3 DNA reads TGCGCCAGCAGCCAAGAGTCGGGACTAGCGGACACCGGGGAGCTGTTTTTT.

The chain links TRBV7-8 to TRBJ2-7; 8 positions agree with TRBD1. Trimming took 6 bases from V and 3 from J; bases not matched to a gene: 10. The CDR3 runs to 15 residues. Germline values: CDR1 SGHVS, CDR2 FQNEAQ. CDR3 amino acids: CASSFVDTGGYEQYF. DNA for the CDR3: TGTGCCAGCAGTTTTGTTGACACAGGGGGCTACGAGCAGTACTTC. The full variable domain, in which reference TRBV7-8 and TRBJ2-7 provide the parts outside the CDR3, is GAGVSQSPRYKVAKRGQDVALRCDPISGHVSLFWYQQALGQGPEFLTYFQNEAQLDKSGLPSDRFFAERPEGSVSTLKIQRTQQEDSAVYLCASSFVDTGGYEQYFGPGTRLTVT.

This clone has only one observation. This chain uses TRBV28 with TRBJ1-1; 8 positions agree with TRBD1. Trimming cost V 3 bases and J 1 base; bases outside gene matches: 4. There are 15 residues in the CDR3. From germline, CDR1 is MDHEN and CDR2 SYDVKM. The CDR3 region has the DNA TGTGCCAGCAGTTTGGACAGGGCTGCGAACACTGAAGCTTTCTTT. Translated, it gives CASSLDRAANTEAFF.

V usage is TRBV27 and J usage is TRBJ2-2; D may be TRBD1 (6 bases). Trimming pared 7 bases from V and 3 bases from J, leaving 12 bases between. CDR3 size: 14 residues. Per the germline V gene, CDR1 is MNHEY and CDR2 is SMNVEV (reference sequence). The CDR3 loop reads CASTTGTHTGELFF. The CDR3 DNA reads TGTGCCAGCACTACCGGGACACACACCGGGGAGCTGTTTTTT.

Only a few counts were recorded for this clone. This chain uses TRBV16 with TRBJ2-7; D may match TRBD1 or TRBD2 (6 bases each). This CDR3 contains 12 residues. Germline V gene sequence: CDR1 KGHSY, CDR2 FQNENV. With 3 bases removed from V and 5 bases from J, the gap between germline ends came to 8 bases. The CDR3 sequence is CASSHGGHEQYF. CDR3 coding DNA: TGTGCCAGCAGCCACGGGGGCCACGAGCAGTACTTC.

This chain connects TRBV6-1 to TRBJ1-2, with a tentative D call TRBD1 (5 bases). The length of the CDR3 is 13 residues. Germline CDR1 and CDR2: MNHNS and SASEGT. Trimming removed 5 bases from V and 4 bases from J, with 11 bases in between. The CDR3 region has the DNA TGTGCCAGCAGTCTACAGGAGGGCTATGGCTACACCTTC. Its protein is CASSLQEGYGYTF.

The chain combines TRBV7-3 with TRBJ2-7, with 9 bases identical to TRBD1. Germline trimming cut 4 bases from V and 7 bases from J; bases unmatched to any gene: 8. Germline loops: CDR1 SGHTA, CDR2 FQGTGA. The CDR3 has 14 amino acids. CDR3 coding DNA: TGTGCCAGCAGCTCGGGACAGGGCGTCAAAGAGCAGTACTTC. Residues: CASSSGQGVKEQYF.

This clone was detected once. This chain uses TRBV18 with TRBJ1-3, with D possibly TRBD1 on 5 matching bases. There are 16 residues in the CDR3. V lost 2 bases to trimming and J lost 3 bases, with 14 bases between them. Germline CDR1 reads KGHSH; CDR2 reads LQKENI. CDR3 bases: TGTGCCAGCTCACCAGTATCAGGGTCCTTTGGAAACACCATATATTTT. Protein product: CASSPVSGSFGNTIYF.

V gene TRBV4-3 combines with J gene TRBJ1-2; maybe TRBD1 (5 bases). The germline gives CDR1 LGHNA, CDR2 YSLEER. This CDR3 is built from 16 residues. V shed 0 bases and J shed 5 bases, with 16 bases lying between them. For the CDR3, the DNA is TGCGCCAGCAGCCAAGATTGGGGCAGGTGGGGGTATGGCTACACCTTC. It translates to CASSQDWGRWGYGYTF.

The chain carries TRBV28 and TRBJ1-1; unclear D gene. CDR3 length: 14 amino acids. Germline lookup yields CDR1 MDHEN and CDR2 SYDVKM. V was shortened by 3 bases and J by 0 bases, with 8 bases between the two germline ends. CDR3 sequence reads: CASSLPGMNTEAFF. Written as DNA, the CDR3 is TGTGCCAGCAGTTTGCCAGGAATGAACACTGAAGCTTTCTTT.

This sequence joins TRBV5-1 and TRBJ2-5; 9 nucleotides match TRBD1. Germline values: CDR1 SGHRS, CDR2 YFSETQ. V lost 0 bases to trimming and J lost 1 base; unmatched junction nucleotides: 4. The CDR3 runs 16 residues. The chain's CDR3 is CASSLVGTGTQETQYF. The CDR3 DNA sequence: TGCGCCAGCAGCTTGGTGGGGACAGGGACCCAAGAGACCCAGTACTTC.

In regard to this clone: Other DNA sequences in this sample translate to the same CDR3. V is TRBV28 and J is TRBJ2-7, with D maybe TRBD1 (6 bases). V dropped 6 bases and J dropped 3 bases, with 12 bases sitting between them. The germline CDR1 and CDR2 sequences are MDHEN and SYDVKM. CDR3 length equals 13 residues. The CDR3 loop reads CASRPGQSYEQYF. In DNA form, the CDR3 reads TGTGCCAGCAGACCCGGACAGAGCTACGAGCAGTACTTC.

DNA for the CDR3: TGTGCCAGCAAGGACGGTAGCAATCAGCCCCAGCATTTT. The encoded protein is CASKDGSNQPQHF. The gene calls are TRBV6-1 and TRBJ1-5; no clear D gene. CDR3 length: 13 amino acids. V was trimmed by 7 bases and J by 0 bases, leaving 7 bases between them. The germline CDR1 and CDR2 sequences are MNHNS and SASEGT.

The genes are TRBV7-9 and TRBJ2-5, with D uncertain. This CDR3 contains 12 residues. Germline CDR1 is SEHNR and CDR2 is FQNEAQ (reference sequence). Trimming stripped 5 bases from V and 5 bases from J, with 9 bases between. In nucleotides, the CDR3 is TGTGCCAGCAGCCCCCTCGGGGAGACCCAGTACTTC. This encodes CASSPLGETQYF.

CDR3 region: CASSSDLYGYTF. DNA for the CDR3: TGTGCCAGCAGCTCAGACCTCTATGGCTACACCTTC. The V gene is TRBV5-4, the J gene TRBJ1-2; D unclear. Germline CDR1 is SGHNT and CDR2 is YYREEE (reference sequence). CDR3 length: 12 residues. V dropped 3 bases and J dropped 4 bases, with 7 bases sitting between them.

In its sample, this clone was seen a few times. The CDR3 loop is CASSYSRDRGQETQYF. Written as DNA, the CDR3 is TGTGCCAGCAGTTACTCTCGGGACAGGGGGCAAGAGACCCAGTACTTC. The chain joins TRBV6-6 to TRBJ2-5, with TRBD1 matching 11 bases. Germline V gives CDR1 MNHNY, CDR2 SVGAGI (reference sequence). The length of the CDR3 is 16 residues. With V trimmed by 0 bases and J by 2 bases, 2 bases remained unmatched.

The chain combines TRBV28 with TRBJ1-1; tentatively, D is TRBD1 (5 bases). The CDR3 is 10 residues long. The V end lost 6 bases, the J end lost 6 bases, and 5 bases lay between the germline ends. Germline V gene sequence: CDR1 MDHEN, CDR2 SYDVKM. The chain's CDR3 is CASRQAEAFF. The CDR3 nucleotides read TGTGCCAGCAGACAGGCTGAAGCTTTCTTT.

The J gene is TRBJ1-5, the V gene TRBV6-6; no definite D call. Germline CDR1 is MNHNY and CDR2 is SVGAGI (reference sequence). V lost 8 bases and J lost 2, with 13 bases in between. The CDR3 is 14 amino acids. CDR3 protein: CASGAEQRNQPQHF. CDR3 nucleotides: TGTGCCAGCGGTGCTGAGCAGCGCAATCAGCCCCAGCATTTT.